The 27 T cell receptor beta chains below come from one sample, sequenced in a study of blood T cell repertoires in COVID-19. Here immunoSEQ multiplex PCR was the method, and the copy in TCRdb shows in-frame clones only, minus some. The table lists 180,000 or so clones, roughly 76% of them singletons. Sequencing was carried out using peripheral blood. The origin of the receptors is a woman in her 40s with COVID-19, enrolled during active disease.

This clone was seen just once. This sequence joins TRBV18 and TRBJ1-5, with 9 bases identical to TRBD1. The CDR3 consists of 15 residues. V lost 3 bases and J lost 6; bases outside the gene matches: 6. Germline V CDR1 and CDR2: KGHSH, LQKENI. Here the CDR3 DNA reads TGTGCCAGCTCACCGGACAGGGGTTTAGGTCAGCCCCAGCATTTT. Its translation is CASSPDRGLGQPQHF.

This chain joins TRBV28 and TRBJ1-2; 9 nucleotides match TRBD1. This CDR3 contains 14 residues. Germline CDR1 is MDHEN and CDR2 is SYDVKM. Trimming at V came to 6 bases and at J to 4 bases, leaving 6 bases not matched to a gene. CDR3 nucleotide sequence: TGTGCCAGCAGGGAAACAGGGGGCTTCTATGGCTACACCTTC. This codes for CASRETGGFYGYTF.

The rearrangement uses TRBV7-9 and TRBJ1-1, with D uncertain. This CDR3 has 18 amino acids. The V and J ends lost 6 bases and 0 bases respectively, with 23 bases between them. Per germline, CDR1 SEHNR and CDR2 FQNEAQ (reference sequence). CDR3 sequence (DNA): TGTGCCAGCAGGATCATTTTTAAGAGGGCAGAGTTGAACACTGAAGCTTTCTTT. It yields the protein CASRIIFKRAELNTEAFF.

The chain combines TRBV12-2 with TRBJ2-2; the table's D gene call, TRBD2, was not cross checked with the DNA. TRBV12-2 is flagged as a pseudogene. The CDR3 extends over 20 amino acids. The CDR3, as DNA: TGTGCAAGTCGCTTAGCGCTTTTTCTCAACGGTAAAGCGAACACCGGGGAGCTGTTTTTT. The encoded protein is CASRLALFLNGKANTGELFF.

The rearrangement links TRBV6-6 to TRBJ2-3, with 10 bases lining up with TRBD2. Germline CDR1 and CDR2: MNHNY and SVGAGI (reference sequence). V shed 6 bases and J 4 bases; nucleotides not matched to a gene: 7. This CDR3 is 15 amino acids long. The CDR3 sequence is CASRSSGGLADTQYF. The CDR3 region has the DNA TGTGCCAGCAGATCTAGCGGGGGCCTGGCAGATACGCAGTATTTT.

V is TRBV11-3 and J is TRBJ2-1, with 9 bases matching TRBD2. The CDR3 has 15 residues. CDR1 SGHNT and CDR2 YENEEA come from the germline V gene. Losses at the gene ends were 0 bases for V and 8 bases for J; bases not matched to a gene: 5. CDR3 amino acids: CASSLDPSGIDEQFF. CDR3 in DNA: TGTGCCAGCAGCTTAGACCCTAGCGGGATAGATGAGCAGTTCTTC. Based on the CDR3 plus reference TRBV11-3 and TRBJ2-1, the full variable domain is EAGVVQSPRYKIIEKKQPVAFWCNPISGHNTLYWYLQNLGQGPELLIRYENEEAVDDSQLPKDRFSAERLKGVDSTLKIQPAELGDSAVYLCASSLDPSGIDEQFFGPGTRLTVL.

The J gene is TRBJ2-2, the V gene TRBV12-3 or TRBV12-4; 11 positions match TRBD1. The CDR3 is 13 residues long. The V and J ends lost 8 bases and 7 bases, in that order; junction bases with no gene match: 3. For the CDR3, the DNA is TGTGCCAGCGGACAGGGGGCGAACGGGGAGCTGTTTTTT. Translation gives CASGQGANGELFF.

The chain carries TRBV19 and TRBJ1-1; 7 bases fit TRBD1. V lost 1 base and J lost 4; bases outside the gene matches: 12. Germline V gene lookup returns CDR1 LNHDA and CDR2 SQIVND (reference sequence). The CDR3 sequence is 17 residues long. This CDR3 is CASSIGQGGGFGTEAFF. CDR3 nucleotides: TGTGCCAGTAGTATAGGACAGGGAGGTGGGTTCGGCACTGAAGCTTTCTTT.

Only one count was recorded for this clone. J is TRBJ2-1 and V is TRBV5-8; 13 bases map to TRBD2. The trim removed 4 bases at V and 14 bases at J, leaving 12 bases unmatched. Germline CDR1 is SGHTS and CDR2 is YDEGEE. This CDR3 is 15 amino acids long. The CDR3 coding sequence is TGTGCCAGCAGCCCAGACGGACTAGCGGGAGAGACGAAGTTCTTC. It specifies CASSPDGLAGETKFF.

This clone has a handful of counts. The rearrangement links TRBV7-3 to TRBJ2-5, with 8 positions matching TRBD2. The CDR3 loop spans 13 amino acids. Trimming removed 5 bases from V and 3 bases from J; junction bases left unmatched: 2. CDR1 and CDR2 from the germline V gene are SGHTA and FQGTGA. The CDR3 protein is CASSRGGKETQYF. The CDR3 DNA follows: TGTGCCAGCAGCCGGGGGGGAAAAGAGACCCAGTACTTC.

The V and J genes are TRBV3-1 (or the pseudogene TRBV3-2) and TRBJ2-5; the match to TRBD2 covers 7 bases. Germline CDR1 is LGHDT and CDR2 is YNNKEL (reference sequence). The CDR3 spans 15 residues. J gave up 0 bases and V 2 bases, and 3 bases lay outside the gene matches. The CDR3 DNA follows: TGTGCCAGCAGCCAACACCTAGCGGACCAAGAGACCCAGTACTTC. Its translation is CASSQHLADQETQYF.

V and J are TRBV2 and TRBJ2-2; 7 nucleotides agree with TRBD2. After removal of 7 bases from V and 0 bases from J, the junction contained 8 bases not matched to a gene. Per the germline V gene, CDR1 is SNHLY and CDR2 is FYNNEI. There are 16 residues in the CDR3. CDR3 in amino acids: CASTGGGRANTGELFF. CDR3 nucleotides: TGTGCCAGCACGGGCGGTGGGAGGGCGAACACCGGGGAGCTGTTTTTT.

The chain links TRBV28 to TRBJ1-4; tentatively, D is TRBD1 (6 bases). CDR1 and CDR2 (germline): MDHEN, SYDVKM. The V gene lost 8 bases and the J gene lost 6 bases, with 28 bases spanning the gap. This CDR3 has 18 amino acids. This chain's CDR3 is CASARYLTHLKGDEKLFF. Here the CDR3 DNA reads TGTGCCAGCGCCCGGTACCTCACTCACTTAAAGGGGGATGAAAAACTGTTTTTT.

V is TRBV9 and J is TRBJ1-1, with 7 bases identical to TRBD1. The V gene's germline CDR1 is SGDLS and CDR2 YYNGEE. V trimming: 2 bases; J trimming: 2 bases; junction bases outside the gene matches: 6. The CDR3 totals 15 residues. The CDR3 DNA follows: TGTGCCAGCAGCGTCGAGGACAGGCGAAACACTGAAGCTTTCTTT. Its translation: CASSVEDRRNTEAFF.

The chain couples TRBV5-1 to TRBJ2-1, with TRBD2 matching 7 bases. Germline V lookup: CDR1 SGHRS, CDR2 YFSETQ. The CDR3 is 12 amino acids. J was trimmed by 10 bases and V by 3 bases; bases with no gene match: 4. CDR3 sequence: CASSYPGREQFF. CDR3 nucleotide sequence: TGCGCCAGCAGCTACCCCGGGAGGGAGCAGTTCTTC.

CDR3 in DNA: TGTGCCAGTAGATCCCCTGGGGGCGAGAACACATACGAGCAGTACTTC. This gives the protein CASRSPGGENTYEQYF. The rearrangement joins TRBV19 to TRBJ2-7; a possible D gene is TRBD1 (6 bases). The V gene lost 6 bases and the J gene lost 4 bases, with 22 bases spanning the gap. The length of the CDR3 is 16 residues. Germline V gives CDR1 LNHDA, CDR2 SQIVND (reference sequence).

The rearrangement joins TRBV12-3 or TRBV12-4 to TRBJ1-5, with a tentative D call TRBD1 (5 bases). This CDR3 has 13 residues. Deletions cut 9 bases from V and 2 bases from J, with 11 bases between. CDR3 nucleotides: TGTGCCAGTCTGGGGGAGGGCAATCAGCCCCAGCATTTT. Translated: CASLGEGNQPQHF.

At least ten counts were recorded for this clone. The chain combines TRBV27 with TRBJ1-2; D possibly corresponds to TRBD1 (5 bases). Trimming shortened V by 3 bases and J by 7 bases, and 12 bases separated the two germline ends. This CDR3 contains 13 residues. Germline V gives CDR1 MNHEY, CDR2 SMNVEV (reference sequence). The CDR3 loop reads CASSFSSGGGYTF. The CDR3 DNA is TGTGCCAGCAGTTTCTCGTCGGGGGGTGGCTACACCTTC.

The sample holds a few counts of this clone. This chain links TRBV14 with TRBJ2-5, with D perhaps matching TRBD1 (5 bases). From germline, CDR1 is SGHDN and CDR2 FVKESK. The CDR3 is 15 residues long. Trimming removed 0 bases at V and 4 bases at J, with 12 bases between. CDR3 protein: CASSQDRGRVETQYF. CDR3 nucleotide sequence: TGTGCCAGCAGCCAAGATCGCGGCAGGGTAGAGACCCAGTACTTC.

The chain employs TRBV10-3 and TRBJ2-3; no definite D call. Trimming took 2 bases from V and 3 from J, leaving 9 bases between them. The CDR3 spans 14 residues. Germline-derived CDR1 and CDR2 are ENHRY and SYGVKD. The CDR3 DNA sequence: TGTGCCATCAGTGAGCTTACAAGTACAGATACGCAGTATTTT. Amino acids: CAISELTSTDTQYF.

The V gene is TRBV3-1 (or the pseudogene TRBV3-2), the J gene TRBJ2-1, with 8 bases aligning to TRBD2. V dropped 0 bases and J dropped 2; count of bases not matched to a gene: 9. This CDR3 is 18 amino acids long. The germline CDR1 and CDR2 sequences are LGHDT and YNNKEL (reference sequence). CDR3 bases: TGTGCCAGCAGCCAAGATCCTCCGGGACTAGTTACCTACAATGAGCAGTTCTTC. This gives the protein CASSQDPPGLVTYNEQFF.

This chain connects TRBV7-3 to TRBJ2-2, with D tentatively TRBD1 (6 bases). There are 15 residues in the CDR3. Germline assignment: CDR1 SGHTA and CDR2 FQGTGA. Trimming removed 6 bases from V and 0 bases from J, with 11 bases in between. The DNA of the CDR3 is TGTGCCAGCAGGTTGGACAGCTCGAACACCGGGGAGCTGTTTTTT. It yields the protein CASRLDSSNTGELFF.

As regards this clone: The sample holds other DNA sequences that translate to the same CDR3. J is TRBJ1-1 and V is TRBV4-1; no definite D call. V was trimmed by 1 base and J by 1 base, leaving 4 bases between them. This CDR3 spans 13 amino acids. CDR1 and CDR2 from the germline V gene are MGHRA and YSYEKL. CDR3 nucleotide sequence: TGCGCCAGCAGCCAAGGTCGGAACACTGAAGCTTTCTTT. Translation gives CASSQGRNTEAFF.

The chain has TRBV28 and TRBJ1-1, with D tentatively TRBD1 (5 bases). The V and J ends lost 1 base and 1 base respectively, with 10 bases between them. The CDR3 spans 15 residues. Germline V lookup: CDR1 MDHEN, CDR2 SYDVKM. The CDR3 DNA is TGTGCCAGCAGTTTATCCCAGGGTTGGAACACTGAAGCTTTCTTT. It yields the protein CASSLSQGWNTEAFF.

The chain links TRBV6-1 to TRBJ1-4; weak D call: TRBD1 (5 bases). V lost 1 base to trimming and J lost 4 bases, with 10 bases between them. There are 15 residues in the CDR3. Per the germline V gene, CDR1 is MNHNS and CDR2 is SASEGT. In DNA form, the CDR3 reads TGTGCCAGCAGTGAAGACCAGGGCTTTAATGAAAAACTGTTTTTT. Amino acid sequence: CASSEDQGFNEKLFF.

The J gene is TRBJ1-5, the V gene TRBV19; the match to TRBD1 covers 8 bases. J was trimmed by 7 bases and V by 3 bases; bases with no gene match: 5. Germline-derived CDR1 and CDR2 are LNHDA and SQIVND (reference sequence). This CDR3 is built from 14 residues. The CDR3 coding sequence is TGTGCCAGTAGTATCGGGGCAGGGGGCCAGCCCCAGCATTTT. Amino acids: CASSIGAGGQPQHF. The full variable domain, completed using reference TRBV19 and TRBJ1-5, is DGGITQSPKYLFRKEGQNVTLSCEQNLNHDAMYWYRQDPGQGLRLIYYSQIVNDFQKGDIAEGYSVSREKKESFPLTVTSAQKNPTAFYLCASSIGAGGQPQHFGDGTRLSIL.

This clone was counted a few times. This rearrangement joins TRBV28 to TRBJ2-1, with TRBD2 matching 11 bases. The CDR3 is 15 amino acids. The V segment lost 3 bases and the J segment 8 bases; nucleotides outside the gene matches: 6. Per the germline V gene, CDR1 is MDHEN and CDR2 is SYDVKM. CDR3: CASSLGTSGADEQFF. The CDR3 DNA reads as TGTGCCAGCAGTTTGGGGACTAGCGGAGCGGATGAGCAGTTCTTC. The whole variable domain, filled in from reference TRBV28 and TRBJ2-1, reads DVKVTQSSRYLVKRTGEKVFLECVQDMDHENMFWYRQDPGLGLRLIYFSYDVKMKEKGDIPEGYSVSREKKERFSLILESASTNQTSMYLCASSLGTSGADEQFFGPGTRLTVL.